This is a list of T cell receptor beta chains from one sample in a study of T-cell memory formation after mild COVID-19. TCRdb re-called the 5' RACE reads with MiXCR, one entry per CDR3 protein. This table has 250,000 or so distinct CDR3 sequences, about 20% appearing once. The source material was PBMCs or a T cell subset sorted from them (not recorded which). All receptors come from a man aged 18 to 29 who had mild COVID-19 (a few samples of this study predate the infection). Cell type and time point are not known. Each CDR3 is given with its conserved first and last residue. D genes are given only for firm matches. The size of a clone is reported for some rows only, either as once, few or many, or as a class for expanded clones.

>.|TRBV18|.|14|TRBJ1-1
CASSPGGFEAEAFF
TGTGCCAGCTCACCGGGGGGGTTTGAGGCTGAAGCTTTCTTT
>.|TRBV20-1|few|14|TRBJ2-7
CSASGAGSSYEQYF
TGCAGTGCTAGTGGCGCGGGGAGCTCCTACGAGCAGTACTTC
>.|TRBV12-3/TRBV12-4|few|13|TRBJ1-1
CASSGQMNTEAFF
TGTGCCAGCAGTGGACAGATGAACACTGAAGCTTTCTTT
>.|TRBV5-1|many|14|TRBJ2-3
CASSLEAGPDTQYF
TGCGCCAGCAGCTTGGAGGCGGGCCCGGATACGCAGTATTTT
>TRBD1|TRBV19|few|18|TRBJ2-3
CASSINGTGTNITDTQYF
TGTGCCAGTAGCATCAATGGGACAGGGACAAATATCACAGATACGCAGTATTTT
>.|TRBV6-5|few|15|TRBJ1-1
CASIRLGGAATEAFF
TGTGCCAGCATCCGGCTGGGGGGCGCGGCCACTGAAGCTTTCTTT
>.|TRBV7-2|.|13|TRBJ2-3
CATSRRGTDTQYF
TGTGCCACCTCCCGGCGCGGCACAGATACGCAGTATTTT
>.|TRBV3-1|few|13|TRBJ1-4
CASSQGGQEKLFF
TGTGCCAGCAGCCAAGGAGGACAGGAAAAACTGTTTTTT
>.|TRBV28|.|15|TRBJ2-2
CASSSHYANTGELFF
TGTGCCAGCAGTTCCCATTACGCGAACACCGGGGAGCTGTTTTTT
>.|TRBV9|.|14|TRBJ2-7
CASSVEGEPDEQYF
TGTGCCAGCAGCGTAGAGGGGGAACCGGACGAGCAGTACTTC
>.|TRBV4-3|few|15|TRBJ1-3
CASSPGLSSGNTIYF
TGCGCCAGCAGCCCGGGACTGAGCTCTGGAAACACCATATATTTT
>TRBD2|TRBV29-1|.|14|TRBJ2-1
CSVDPSGGSNEQFF
TGCAGCGTTGATCCTAGCGGGGGTTCCAATGAGCAGTTCTTC
>.|TRBV7-9|.|15|TRBJ1-3
CASSPGRTSGNTIYF
TGTGCCAGCAGCCCGGGACGGACCTCTGGAAACACCATATATTTT
>TRBD2|TRBV14|many|17|TRBJ2-1
CASSYITGGRYNNEQFF
TGTGCCAGCAGTTACATCACGGGGGGGCGATACAACAATGAGCAGTTCTTC
>.|TRBV5-1|.|13|TRBJ2-7
CASSPFTSYEQYF
TGCGCCAGCAGCCCCTTCACTAGCTACGAGCAGTACTTC
>TRBD2|TRBV5-1|.|12|TRBJ2-2
CASSGRARELFF
TGCGCCAGCAGCGGGAGGGCCCGGGAGCTGTTTTTT
>TRBD2|TRBV28|.|14|TRBJ2-1
CASTLAGGRGEQFF
TGTGCCAGCACCTTGGCGGGGGGGCGCGGTGAGCAGTTCTTC
>.|TRBV20-1|few|14|TRBJ2-1
CSARDLAIGNEQFF
TGCAGTGCTAGAGATCTAGCTATTGGGAATGAGCAGTTCTTC
>.|TRBV5-1|few|13|TRBJ2-7
CASSEFRAIEQYF
TGCGCCAGCAGCGAATTCAGGGCCATCGAGCAGTACTTC
>.|TRBV5-1|.|13|TRBJ2-3
CASSLEALATQYF
TGCGCCAGCAGCTTGGAAGCTTTAGCTACGCAGTATTTT
>TRBD1|TRBV7-3|.|14|TRBJ2-1
CASKPGTGSSEQFF
TGTGCCAGCAAACCCGGGACAGGGTCGAGTGAGCAGTTCTTC
>.|TRBV5-1|few|16|TRBJ2-5
CASRFQPGHPQETQYF
TGCGCCAGCAGATTTCAGCCGGGACACCCTCAAGAGACCCAGTACTTC
>TRBD2|TRBV20-1|.|15|TRBJ2-5
CSARDSGGPVETQYF
TGCAGTGCTAGAGACAGCGGGGGGCCGGTAGAGACCCAGTACTTC
>TRBD1|TRBV27|.|16|TRBJ2-1
CASSLRGQGSYNEQFF
TGTGCCAGCAGTTTAAGGGGACAGGGCTCCTACAATGAGCAGTTCTTC
>TRBD1|TRBV7-2|.|15|TRBJ2-5
CASSLALGTGETQYF
TGTGCCAGCAGCTTAGCGCTGGGGACAGGGGAGACCCAGTACTTC
>.|TRBV2|many|13|TRBJ2-5
CARSSGLEETQYF
TGTGCCCGCTCGTCGGGCCTAGAAGAGACCCAGTACTTC
>.|TRBV12-3/TRBV12-4|few|17|TRBJ1-3
CASRLFRGPVSGNTIYF
TGTGCCAGCAGGCTCTTTAGGGGCCCGGTGTCTGGAAACACCATATATTTT
>.|TRBV2|few|15|TRBJ1-2
CASSPRSQGLYGYTF
TGTGCCAGCAGCCCAAGGAGCCAGGGCTTGTATGGCTACACCTTC
>.|TRBV11-2|.|15|TRBJ2-5
CASSLSSWEQETQYF
TGTGCCAGCAGCTTATCTTCTTGGGAACAAGAGACCCAGTACTTC
>TRBD1|TRBV20-1|few|15|TRBJ1-2
CSARGGAGGASGYTF
TGCAGTGCTAGAGGCGGGGCAGGGGGCGCAAGCGGCTACACCTTC
>.|TRBV4-2|.|17|TRBJ1-2
CASSQVPTVKSNYGYTF
TGTGCCAGCAGCCAAGTGCCCACAGTCAAAAGTAACTATGGCTACACCTTC
>.|TRBV6-5|few|12|TRBJ2-1
CASSTQGNEQFF
TGTGCCAGCAGTACCCAGGGCAATGAGCAGTTCTTC
>TRBD1|TRBV24-1|few|16|TRBJ2-2
CATSGPGTGHTGELFF
TGTGCCACCAGTGGGCCCGGGACAGGGCACACCGGGGAGCTGTTTTTT
>.|TRBV3-1|.|15|TRBJ2-3
CASSLGLGSPDTQYF
TGTGCCAGCAGCCTTGGTTTAGGCAGCCCGGATACGCAGTATTTT
>.|TRBV5-6|.|14|TRBJ2-3
CASSLAVQTDTQYF
TGTGCCAGCAGCTTGGCCGTCCAAACAGATACGCAGTATTTT
>.|TRBV5-1|.|13|TRBJ2-5
CASSWEMRETQYF
TGCGCCAGCAGCTGGGAGATGAGGGAGACCCAGTACTTC
>.|TRBV20-1|.|12|TRBJ2-1
CSASPTLAMWFF
TGCAGTGCTAGTCCTACGTTAGCGATGTGGTTCTTC
>.|TRBV28|.|16|TRBJ2-5
CATTFHPQGRVETQYF
TGTGCCACCACCTTCCACCCCCAGGGGAGGGTGGAGACCCAGTACTTC
>TRBD1|TRBV29-1|few|13|TRBJ2-7
CSVLRQGVYEQYF
TGCAGCGTTCTTAGACAGGGGGTCTACGAGCAGTACTTC
>.|TRBV7-8|.|13|TRBJ2-3
CASSPNPLDTQYF
TGTGCCAGCAGCCCAAACCCTCTGGATACGCAGTATTTT
>TRBD2|TRBV20-1|few|14|TRBJ2-5
CSALRTSGDETQYF
TGCAGTGCTCTGCGGACTAGCGGGGATGAGACCCAGTACTTC
>.|TRBV18|.|12|TRBJ1-1
CASSPPSGPAFF
TGTGCCAGCTCACCACCTTCCGGCCCAGCTTTCTTT
>.|TRBV5-1|many|14|TRBJ2-5
CASSTSYRDETQYF
TGCGCCAGCAGCACCTCATACAGAGATGAGACCCAGTACTTC
>.|TRBV7-2|few|15|TRBJ1-2
CASSLGYRANYGYTF
TGTGCCAGCAGCTTAGGCTACAGGGCGAACTATGGCTACACCTTC